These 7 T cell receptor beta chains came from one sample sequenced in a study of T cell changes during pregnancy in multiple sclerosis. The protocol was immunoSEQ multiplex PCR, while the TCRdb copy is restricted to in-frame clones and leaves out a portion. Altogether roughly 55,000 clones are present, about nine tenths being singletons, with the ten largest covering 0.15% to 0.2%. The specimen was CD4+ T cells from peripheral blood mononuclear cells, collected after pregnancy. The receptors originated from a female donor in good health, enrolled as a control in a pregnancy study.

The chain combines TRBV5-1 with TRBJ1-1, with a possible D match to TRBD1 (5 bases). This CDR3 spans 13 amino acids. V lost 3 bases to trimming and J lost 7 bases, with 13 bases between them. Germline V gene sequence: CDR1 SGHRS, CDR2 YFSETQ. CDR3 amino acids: CASSYGGELEAFF. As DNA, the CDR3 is TGCGCCAGCAGCTACGGAGGGGAGCTTGAAGCTTTCTTT.

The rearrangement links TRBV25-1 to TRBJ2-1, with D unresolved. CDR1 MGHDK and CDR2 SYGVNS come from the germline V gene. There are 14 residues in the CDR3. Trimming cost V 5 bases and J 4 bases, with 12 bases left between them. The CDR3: CASSRSHGYNEQFF. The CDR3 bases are TGTGCCAGCAGTCGGAGCCACGGGTACAATGAGCAGTTCTTC.

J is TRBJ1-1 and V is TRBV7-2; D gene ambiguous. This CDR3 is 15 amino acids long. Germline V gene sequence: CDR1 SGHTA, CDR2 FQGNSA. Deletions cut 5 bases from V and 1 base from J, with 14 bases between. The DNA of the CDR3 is TGTGCCAGCAGCGAGGCTCGGGTAGCGAACACTGAAGCTTTCTTT. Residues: CASSEARVANTEAFF. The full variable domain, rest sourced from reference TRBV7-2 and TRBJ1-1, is GAGVSQSPSNKVTEKGKDVELRCDPISGHTALYWYRQSLGQGLEFLIYFQGNSAPDKSGLPSDRFSAERTGGSVSTLTIQRTQQEDSAVYLCASSEARVANTEAFFGQGTRLTVV.

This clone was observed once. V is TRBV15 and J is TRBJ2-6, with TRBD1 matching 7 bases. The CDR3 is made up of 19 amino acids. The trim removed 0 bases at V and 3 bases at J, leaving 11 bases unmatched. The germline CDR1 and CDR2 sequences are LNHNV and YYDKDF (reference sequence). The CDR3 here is CATSREGPDRTFGANVLTF. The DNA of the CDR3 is TGTGCCACCAGCAGAGAAGGGCCGGACAGGACGTTTGGGGCCAACGTCCTGACTTTC.

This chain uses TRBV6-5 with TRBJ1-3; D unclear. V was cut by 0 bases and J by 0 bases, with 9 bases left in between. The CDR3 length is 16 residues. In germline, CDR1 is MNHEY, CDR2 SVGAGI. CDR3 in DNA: TGTGCCAGCAGTTACTCGGAAAGGAGCTCTGGAAACACCATATATTTT. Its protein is CASSYSERSSGNTIYF.

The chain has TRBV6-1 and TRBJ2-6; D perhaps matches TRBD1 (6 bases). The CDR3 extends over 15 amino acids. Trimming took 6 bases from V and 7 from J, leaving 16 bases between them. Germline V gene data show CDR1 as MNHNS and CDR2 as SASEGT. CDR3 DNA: TGTGCCAGCAGCGCGACAGGTACCGGAGCCAACGTCCTGACTTTC. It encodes CASSATGTGANVLTF.

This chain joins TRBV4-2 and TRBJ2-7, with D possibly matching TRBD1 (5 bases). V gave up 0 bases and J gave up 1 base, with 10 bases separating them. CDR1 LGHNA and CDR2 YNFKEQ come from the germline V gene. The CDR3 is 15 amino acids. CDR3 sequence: CASSQETAKSYEQYF. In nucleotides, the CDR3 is TGTGCCAGCAGCCAAGAGACAGCGAAATCCTACGAGCAGTACTTC.